This is a list of T cell receptor beta chains from one sample in a study of cytomegalovirus exposure and HLA in healthy donors. The data were produced by immunoSEQ multiplex PCR, yet TCRdb's version contains in-frame clones alone and is incomplete. The sample has 55,000 to 85,000 clones, 72% seen once. The sample was PBMCs. The source of these receptors is a woman between 35 and 50 years old in good health and CMV-seropositive. Both conserved end residues are part of each CDR3. D genes are given only for firm matches. Rows may omit the clone size; those that give it use once, few, many or a size class.

v_call	d_call	clone_size	j_call	cdr3_nt	cdr3_aa
TRBV14	.	few	TRBJ2-3	TGTGCCAGCACCCCCCGCGGTACGCAGTATTTT	CASTPRGTQYF
TRBV13	.	few	TRBJ2-7	TGTGCCAGCAGCCTCGCCGGGGGATCACGCTACGAGCAGTACTTC	CASSLAGGSRYEQYF
TRBV4-2	.	.	TRBJ2-4	TGTGCCAGCAGCCAAGAACCTTATAGGGGCAGGGGAGAGGACATTCAGTACTTC	CASSQEPYRGRGEDIQYF
TRBV2	TRBD1	.	TRBJ1-2	TGTGCCAGCAGGGAAGACAGGGGCAACTATGGCTACACCTTC	CASREDRGNYGYTF
TRBV15	TRBD2	.	TRBJ2-3	TGTGCCACCAGCAGAGATTCACTAGCGGGGGGGGATACGCAGTATTTT	CATSRDSLAGGDTQYF
TRBV27	TRBD2	.	TRBJ2-3	TGTGCCAGCAGTTTGTTACTAGCGGGGGGCCCCCTCACAGATACGCAGTATTTT	CASSLLLAGGPLTDTQYF
TRBV5-1	TRBD2	.	TRBJ2-5	TGCGCCAGCAGCTTGGAGCGGGGGCAAGAGACCCAGTACTTC	CASSLERGQETQYF
TRBV2	TRBD1	few	TRBJ2-3	TGTGCCAGCAGTGGCCGGGACAGCTATAACACAGATACGCAGTATTTT	CASSGRDSYNTDTQYF
TRBV18	TRBD1	.	TRBJ2-1	TGTGCCAGCTCACCGAGGACAGGTGATTACAATGAGCAGTTCTTC	CASSPRTGDYNEQFF
TRBV5-1	TRBD2	.	TRBJ2-2	TGCGCCAGCAGCTTTTACGCCAGCGGGGGGGCGGTCACCGGGGAGCTGTTTTTT	CASSFYASGGAVTGELFF
TRBV7-8	TRBD1	.	TRBJ2-3	TGTGCCAGCAGCTTAGTCGGGACAGGGGCAGATACGCAGTATTTT	CASSLVGTGADTQYF
TRBV18	.	.	TRBJ2-5	TGTGCCAGCTCCCCGGGGATACAGGGCGAGGAGACCCAGTACTTC	CASSPGIQGEETQYF
TRBV9	.	.	TRBJ2-2	TGTGCCAGCAGCGTCGCACTAGCCGCCGGGGAGCTGTTTTTT	CASSVALAAGELFF
TRBV19	.	.	TRBJ2-5	TGTGCCAGTAGTAACTCACAGCAAGAGACCCAGTACTTC	CASSNSQQETQYF
TRBV28	.	.	TRBJ2-2	TGTGCCAGCAGAACTACCCTCGGGACGGGGGAGGAGCTGTTTTTT	CASRTTLGTGEELFF
TRBV2	.	once	TRBJ1-1	TGTGCCAGCAGTGAATGGGGTCCCGGGGGCACTGAAGCTTTCTTT	CASSEWGPGGTEAFF
TRBV11-2	.	.	TRBJ2-1	TGTGCCAGCAGCTTAGACAGATACAATGAGCAGTTCTTC	CASSLDRYNEQFF
TRBV5-1	TRBD1	.	TRBJ2-3	TGCGCCAGCAGCGGGGGACAGGGTTCCACAGATACGCAGTATTTT	CASSGGQGSTDTQYF
TRBV5-1	TRBD1	.	TRBJ1-1	TGCGCCAGCAGCCCGTGGACAGGGAACACTGAAGCTTTCTTT	CASSPWTGNTEAFF
TRBV19	TRBD1	once	TRBJ1-5	TGTGCTTCGCAGGGGGCGTTCTATAGCAATCAGCCCCAGCATTTT	CASQGAFYSNQPQHF
TRBV6-6	TRBD1	once	TRBJ1-5	TGTGCCAGCAGTTACCCGGAGACAGGGGCAAATCAGCCCCAGCATTTT	CASSYPETGANQPQHF
TRBV2	.	once	TRBJ2-1	TGTGCCAGCATCCAACTAGGGGGGGGGCTGAACAATGAGCAGTTCTTC	CASIQLGGGLNNEQFF
TRBV4-1	TRBD1	few	TRBJ1-1	TGCGCCAGCAGCCAAGAAGGGACAGGGGACACTGAAGCTTTCTTT	CASSQEGTGDTEAFF
TRBV9	TRBD1	.	TRBJ1-1	TGTGCCAGCAGCTACACGGGGACAGATGAAGCTTTCTTT	CASSYTGTDEAFF
TRBV2	.	.	TRBJ1-4	TGTGCCAGCAGTGAGGGGCGGTTGACAGCCTTTAATCACGAACTGTTTTTT	CASSEGRLTAFNHELFF
TRBV30	.	.	TRBJ1-1	TGTGCCTGGAGTGAGAGGAACACTGAAGCTTTCTTT	CAWSERNTEAFF
TRBV30	TRBD2	.	TRBJ2-1	TGTGCCTGGGGCACAGCGGGGGGTTTCTACAATGAGCAGTTCTTC	CAWGTAGGFYNEQFF
TRBV5-4	TRBD2	.	TRBJ2-1	TGTGCCAGCAGCTTGGTGACGGGGGGGCACAATGAGCAGTTCTTC	CASSLVTGGHNEQFF
TRBV5-1	TRBD2	once	TRBJ2-5	TGCGCCAGCAGCTTGGAAATGAGGAGCGGGGGAAAGACCCAGTACTTC	CASSLEMRSGGKTQYF
TRBV30	.	.	TRBJ2-6	TGTGCCTGTTCAGTCTCTGGGGCCAACGTCCTGACTTTC	CACSVSGANVLTF
TRBV5-1	TRBD1	few	TRBJ2-5	TGCGCCAGCAGCTTAATCCCGGGACAGGGGAGCGGAGAGACCCAGTACTTC	CASSLIPGQGSGETQYF
TRBV11-3	.	.	TRBJ1-3	TGTGCCAGCAGCTTAGATCCAGCGATAAACACCATATATTTT	CASSLDPAINTIYF
TRBV7-9	.	.	TRBJ1-2	TGTGCCAGCAGCTTAAGGTCGCAGGGAACCCCAGGCTATGGCTACACCTTC	CASSLRSQGTPGYGYTF
TRBV19	TRBD1	.	TRBJ1-5	TGTGCCAGTAGCGGGGACAGGGAACCTCAGCCCCAGCATTTT	CASSGDREPQPQHF
TRBV7-9	TRBD1	.	TRBJ1-6	TGTGCCAGCAGTTACCAAAGGGGCACAGGGGAAAATTCACCCCTCCACTTT	CASSYQRGTGENSPLHF
TRBV29-1	TRBD1	.	TRBJ1-2	TGCAGCGCTGTGGACAGGGACTATGGCTACACCTTC	CSAVDRDYGYTF
TRBV6-5	.	few	TRBJ1-5	TGTGCCAGCAGCCCTGACGGGAATCAGCCCCAGCATTTT	CASSPDGNQPQHF
TRBV5-6	.	.	TRBJ1-1	TGTGCCAGCAGCCTCCCCTCCCAGGACACTGAAGCTTTCTTT	CASSLPSQDTEAFF
TRBV2	.	.	TRBJ1-6	TGTGCCAGCAGCTGGGGGGGTGGCCATAATTCACCCCTCCACTTT	CASSWGGGHNSPLHF
TRBV6-6	.	.	TRBJ2-3	TGTGCCAGCAAAGAGAGAGATACGCAGTATTTT	CASKERDTQYF
TRBV7-8	TRBD1	.	TRBJ1-5	TGTGCCAGCAGCTTAGGTTTGGACAGGTTGGGGCCCCAGCATTTT	CASSLGLDRLGPQHF
TRBV9	.	.	TRBJ1-6	TGTGCCAGCAGCGCGACAGGCTTCTATAATTCACCCCTCCACTTT	CASSATGFYNSPLHF
TRBV9	.	.	TRBJ1-6	TGTGCCAGCAGCGTAGGAGGGTTCGGCACTTCACCCCTCCACTTT	CASSVGGFGTSPLHF
TRBV9	.	.	TRBJ2-1	TGTGCCAGCAGCGTGGGGGGCGGGGGTAACAATGAGCAGTTCTTC	CASSVGGGGNNEQFF
TRBV13	.	.	TRBJ1-1	TGTGCCAGCAGCCGCGGCCGTAGGCGGGACCAGAACACTGAAGCTTTCTTT	CASSRGRRRDQNTEAFF
TRBV7-8	.	.	TRBJ1-6	TGTGCCAGCAGCGTCCGGGAGCCCTATAATTCACCCCTCCACTTT	CASSVREPYNSPLHF
TRBV18	.	.	TRBJ2-1	TGTGCCAGCTCACCGGACATCAATGAGCAGTTCTTC	CASSPDINEQFF
TRBV2	.	.	TRBJ2-2	TGTGCCAGTACTTACACCGGGGAGCTGTTTTTT	CASTYTGELFF
TRBV18	.	.	TRBJ1-5	TGTGCCAGCTCACCTAGACAGGCCAATCAGCCCCAGCATTTT	CASSPRQANQPQHF
TRBV7-2	.	.	TRBJ2-3	TGTGCCAGCAGCTTGGTCCCGTTGGGGGGTGAGCAGTATTTT	CASSLVPLGGEQYF
TRBV7-2	.	.	TRBJ2-2	TGTGCCAGCAGCTCCGACTGGCGAGCCGGGGAGCTGTTTTTT	CASSSDWRAGELFF
TRBV19	TRBD1	.	TRBJ1-5	TGTGCCAGTATTTCCGTGGACAGGCCAAATCAGCCCCAGCATTTT	CASISVDRPNQPQHF
TRBV6-1	.	.	TRBJ1-5	TGTGCCAGCAGCTCTACAGGTAATAGCAATCAGCCCCAGCATTTT	CASSSTGNSNQPQHF
TRBV6-5	.	.	TRBJ1-5	TGTGCCAGCAGTTCTGGACACCGCAATCAGCCCCAGCATTTT	CASSSGHRNQPQHF
TRBV14	TRBD2	.	TRBJ2-1	TGTGCCAGCAGCCAAGACCCCGGGAAGCGGGGGGCCACTAATGAGCAGTTCTTC	CASSQDPGKRGATNEQFF